This T cell receptor (beta chain) was recovered during a study of cytomegalovirus exposure and HLA in healthy donors. The germline CDR1 and CDR2 sequences are SGHRS and YFSETQ. Trimming took off 0 bases at V and 4 bases at J, with 19 bases between the two ends. CDR3 length equals 17 residues. PCR was performed using 60 Vbeta and 13 Jbeta primers. Assay: immunoSEQ multiplex PCR; the TCRdb copy retains only in-frame clones and omits some. Here the sample spans 100,000 to 150,000 clones, around 67% being singletons. About this clone: Its antigen is not known.

Study-level points and caveats: The study labeled approximately 150 TCR beta chains cytomegalovirus-associated. Roughly even sequencing depth across donors was the assumption behind the presence/absence analyses. With later analysis, a missense DCLRE1C variant became linked to TCR beta V- and J-gene trimming. HLA restriction was apparent for most CMV-associated TCR beta chains in a later analysis.

The sequencing sample was made of PBMCs. This sequence originates from a woman in her 40s in good health and CMV-seropositive. The chain joins TRBV5-1 to TRBJ1-2; tentative D call: TRBD1 (5 bases). CDR3 DNA: TGCGCCAGCAGCTTGGGGGCAAACAGGAAATTGGGCTATGGCTACACCTTC. This encodes CASSLGANRKLGYGYTF.